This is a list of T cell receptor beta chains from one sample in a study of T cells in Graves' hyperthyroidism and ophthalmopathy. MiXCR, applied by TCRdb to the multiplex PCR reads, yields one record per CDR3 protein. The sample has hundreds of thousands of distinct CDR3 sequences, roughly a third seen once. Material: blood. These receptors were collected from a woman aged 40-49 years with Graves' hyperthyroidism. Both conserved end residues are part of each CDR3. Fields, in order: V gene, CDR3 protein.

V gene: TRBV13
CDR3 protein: CASNWGYSPLHF

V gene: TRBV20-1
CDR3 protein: CSARDLKTGGGYEQYF

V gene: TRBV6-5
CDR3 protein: CASSYRSSGTYEQYF

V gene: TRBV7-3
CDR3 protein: CASSMGQDTEAFF

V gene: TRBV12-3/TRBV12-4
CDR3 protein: CASSVREDEKLFF

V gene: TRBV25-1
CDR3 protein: CASSDLGTEAFF

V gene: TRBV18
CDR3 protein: CVSSPSKQREQYF

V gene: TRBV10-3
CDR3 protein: CASSYTPFTNEQYF

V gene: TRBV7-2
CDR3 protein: CAERVGEAFF

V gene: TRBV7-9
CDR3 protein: CASSSRPGQETQYF

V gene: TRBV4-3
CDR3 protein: CASSQDHAQGGWVEQYF

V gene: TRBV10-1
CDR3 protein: CASRTGGSAYEQYF

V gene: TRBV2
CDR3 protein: CASSRTVDYGYTF

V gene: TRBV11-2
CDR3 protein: CASSVEAGTNYGYTF